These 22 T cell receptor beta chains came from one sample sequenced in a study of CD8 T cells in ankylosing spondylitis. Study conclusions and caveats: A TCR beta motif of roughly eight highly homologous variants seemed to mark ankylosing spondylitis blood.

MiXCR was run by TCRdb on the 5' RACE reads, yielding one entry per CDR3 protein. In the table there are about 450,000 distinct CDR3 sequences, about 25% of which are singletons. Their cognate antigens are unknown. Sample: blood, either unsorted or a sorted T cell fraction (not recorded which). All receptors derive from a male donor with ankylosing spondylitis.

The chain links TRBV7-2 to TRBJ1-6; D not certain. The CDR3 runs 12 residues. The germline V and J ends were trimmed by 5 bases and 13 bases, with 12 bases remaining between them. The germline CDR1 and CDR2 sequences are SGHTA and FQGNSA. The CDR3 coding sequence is TGTGCCAGCAGCCAGGCGGCGGGTCCCCTCCACTTT. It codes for CASSQAAGPLHF.

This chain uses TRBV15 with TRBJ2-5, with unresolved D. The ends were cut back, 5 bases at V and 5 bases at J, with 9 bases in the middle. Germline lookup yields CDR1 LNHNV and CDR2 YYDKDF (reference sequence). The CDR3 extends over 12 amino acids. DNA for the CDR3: TGTGCCACCAGCCCCGGTTACGAGACCCAGTACTTC. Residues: CATSPGYETQYF.

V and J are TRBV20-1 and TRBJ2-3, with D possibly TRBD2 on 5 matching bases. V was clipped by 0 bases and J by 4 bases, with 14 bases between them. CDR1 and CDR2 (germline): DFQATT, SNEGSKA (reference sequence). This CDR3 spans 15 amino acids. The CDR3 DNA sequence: TGCAGTGCTAGAGAAACCTTTGGAGGAGCAGATACGCAGTATTTT. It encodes CSARETFGGADTQYF.

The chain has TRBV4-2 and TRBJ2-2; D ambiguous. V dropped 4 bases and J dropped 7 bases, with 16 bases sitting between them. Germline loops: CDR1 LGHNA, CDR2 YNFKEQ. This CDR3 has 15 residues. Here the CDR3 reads CASSPRTPKGGELFF. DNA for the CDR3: TGTGCCAGCAGCCCCCGGACCCCGAAGGGCGGGGAGCTGTTTTTT.

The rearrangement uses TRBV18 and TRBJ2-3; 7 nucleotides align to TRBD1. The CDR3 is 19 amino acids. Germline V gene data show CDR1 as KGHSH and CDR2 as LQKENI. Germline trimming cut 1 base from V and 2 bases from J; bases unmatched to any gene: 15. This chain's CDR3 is CASSPLQPYSQGYTDTQYF. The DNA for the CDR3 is TGTGCCAGCTCACCACTTCAACCCTACTCACAGGGGTACACAGATACGCAGTATTTT.

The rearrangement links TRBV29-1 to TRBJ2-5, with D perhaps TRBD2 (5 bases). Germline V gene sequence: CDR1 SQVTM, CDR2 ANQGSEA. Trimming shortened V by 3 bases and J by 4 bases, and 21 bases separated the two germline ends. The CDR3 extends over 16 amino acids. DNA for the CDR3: TGCAGCGTTGACCGAAGCGGCGGTGGGTTAAGAGAGACCCAGTACTTC. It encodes CSVDRSGGGLRETQYF.

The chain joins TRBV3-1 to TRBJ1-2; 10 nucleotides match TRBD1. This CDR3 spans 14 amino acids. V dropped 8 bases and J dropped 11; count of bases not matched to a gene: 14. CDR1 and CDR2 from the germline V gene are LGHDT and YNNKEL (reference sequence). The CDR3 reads CASAPSDRGRRYTF. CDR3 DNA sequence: TGTGCCAGCGCTCCAAGTGACAGGGGGCGCAGGTACACCTTC.

CDR3 protein: CSARGLGQGTYNEQFF. The CDR3 nucleotides are TGCAGTGCTAGGGGGTTGGGACAGGGGACCTACAATGAGCAGTTCTTC. The chain employs TRBV20-1 and TRBJ2-1; 10 positions agree with TRBD1. V trimming: 3 bases; J trimming: 2 bases; junction bases outside the gene matches: 7. From germline, CDR1 is DFQATT and CDR2 SNEGSKA (reference sequence). This CDR3 has 16 amino acids.

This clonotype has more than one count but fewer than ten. The CDR3 reads CASSQGQGQAGANVLTF. The CDR3 DNA reads as TGTGCCAGCAGCCAAGGACAGGGGCAGGCTGGGGCCAACGTCCTGACTTTC. The chain employs TRBV4-2 and TRBJ2-6, with 8 nucleotides matching TRBD1. The CDR3 has 17 residues. Germline lookup yields CDR1 LGHNA and CDR2 YNFKEQ. The trim removed 1 base at V and 2 bases at J, leaving 4 bases unmatched.

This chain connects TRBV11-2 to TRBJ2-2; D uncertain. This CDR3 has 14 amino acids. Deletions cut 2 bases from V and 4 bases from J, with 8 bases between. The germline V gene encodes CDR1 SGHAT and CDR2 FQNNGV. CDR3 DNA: TGTGCCAGCAGCTTAACGGTTCCCACCGGGGAGCTGTTTTTT. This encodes CASSLTVPTGELFF.

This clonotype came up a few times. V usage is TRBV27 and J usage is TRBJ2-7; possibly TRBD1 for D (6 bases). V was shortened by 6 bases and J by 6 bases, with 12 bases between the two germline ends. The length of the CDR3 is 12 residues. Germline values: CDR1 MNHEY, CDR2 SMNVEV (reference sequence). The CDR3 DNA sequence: TGTGCCAGCAGCTCCCGAGGGGGCGAGCAGTACGTC. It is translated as CASSSRGGEQYV.

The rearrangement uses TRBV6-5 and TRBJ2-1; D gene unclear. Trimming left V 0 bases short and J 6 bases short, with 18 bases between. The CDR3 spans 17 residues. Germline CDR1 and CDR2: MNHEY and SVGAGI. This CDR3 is CASSYSRTPTLVNEQFF. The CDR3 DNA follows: TGTGCCAGCAGTTACTCTAGGACGCCGACGTTGGTCAATGAGCAGTTCTTC.

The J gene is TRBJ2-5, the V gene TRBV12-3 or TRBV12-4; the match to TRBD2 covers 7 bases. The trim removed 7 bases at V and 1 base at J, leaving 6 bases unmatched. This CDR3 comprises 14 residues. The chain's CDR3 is CASTRDYIQETQYF. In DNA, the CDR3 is TGTGCCAGCACCCGGGACTACATCCAAGAGACCCAGTACTTC.

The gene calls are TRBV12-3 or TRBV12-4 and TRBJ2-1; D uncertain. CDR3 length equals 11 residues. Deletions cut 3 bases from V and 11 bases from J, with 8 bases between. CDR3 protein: CASSFGRQQFF. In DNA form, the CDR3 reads TGTGCCAGCAGTTTCGGCCGGCAGCAGTTCTTC.

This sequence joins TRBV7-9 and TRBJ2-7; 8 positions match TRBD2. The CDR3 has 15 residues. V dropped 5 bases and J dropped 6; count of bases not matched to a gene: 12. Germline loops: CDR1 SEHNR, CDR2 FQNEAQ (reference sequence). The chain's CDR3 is CASSKIAGTKSEQYF. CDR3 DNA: TGTGCCAGCAGCAAAATAGCGGGAACAAAGTCCGAGCAGTACTTC. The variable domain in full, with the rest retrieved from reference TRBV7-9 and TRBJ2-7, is DTGVSQNPRHKITKRGQNVTFRCDPISEHNRLYWYRQTLGQGPEFLTYFQNEAQLEKSRLLSDRFSAERPKGSFSTLEIQRTEQGDSAMYLCASSKIAGTKSEQYFGPGTRLTVT.

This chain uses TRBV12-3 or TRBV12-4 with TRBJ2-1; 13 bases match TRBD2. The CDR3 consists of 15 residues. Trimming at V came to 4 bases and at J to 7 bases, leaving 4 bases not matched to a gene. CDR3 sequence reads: CASSSGTSGANEQFF. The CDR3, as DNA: TGTGCCAGCAGTTCCGGGACTAGCGGGGCGAATGAGCAGTTCTTC.

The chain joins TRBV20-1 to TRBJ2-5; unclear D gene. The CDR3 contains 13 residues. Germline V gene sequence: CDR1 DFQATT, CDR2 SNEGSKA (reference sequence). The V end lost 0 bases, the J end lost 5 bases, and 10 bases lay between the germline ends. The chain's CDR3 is CSARDTARETQYF. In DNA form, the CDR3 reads TGCAGTGCTAGAGACACGGCACGGGAGACCCAGTACTTC.

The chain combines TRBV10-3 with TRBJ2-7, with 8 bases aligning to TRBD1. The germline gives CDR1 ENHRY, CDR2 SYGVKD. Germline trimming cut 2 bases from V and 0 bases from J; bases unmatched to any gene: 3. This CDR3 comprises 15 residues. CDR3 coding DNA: TGTGCCATCAGTGAGGTCGGACAGGGCTCCTACGAGCAGTACTTC. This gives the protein CAISEVGQGSYEQYF.

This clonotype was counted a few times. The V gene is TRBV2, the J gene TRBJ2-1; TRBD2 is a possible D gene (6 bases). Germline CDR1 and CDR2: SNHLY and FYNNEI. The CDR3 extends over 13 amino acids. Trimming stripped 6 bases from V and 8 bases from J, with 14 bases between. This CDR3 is CASSLGRGDEQFF. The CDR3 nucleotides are TGTGCCAGCAGCCTCGGGCGCGGGGATGAGCAGTTCTTC.

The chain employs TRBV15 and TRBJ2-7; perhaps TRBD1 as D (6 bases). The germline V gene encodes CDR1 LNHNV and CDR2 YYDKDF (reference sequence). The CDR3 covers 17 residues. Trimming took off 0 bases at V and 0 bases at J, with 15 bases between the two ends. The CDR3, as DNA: TGTGCCACCAGCAGAGATAAGCACCGGGACACCTCCTACGAGCAGTACTTC. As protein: CATSRDKHRDTSYEQYF.

The CDR3 region is CASSQGDSGMEETQYF. In nucleotides, the CDR3 is TGTGCCAGCAGCCAGGGGGATAGCGGGATGGAAGAGACCCAGTACTTC. This chain connects TRBV14 to TRBJ2-5; TRBD2 aligns across 8 bases. CDR3 length equals 16 residues. Germline CDR1 is SGHDN and CDR2 is FVKESK. V lost 3 bases, J lost 3 bases, and 9 bases stayed unmatched.

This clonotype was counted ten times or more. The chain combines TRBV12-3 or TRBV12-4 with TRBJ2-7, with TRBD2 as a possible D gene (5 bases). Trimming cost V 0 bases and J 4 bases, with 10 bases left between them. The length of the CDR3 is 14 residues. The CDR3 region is CASSLARRAYEQYF. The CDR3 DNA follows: TGTGCCAGCAGTTTAGCGCGGCGGGCGTACGAGCAGTACTTC.